This record looks at one T cell receptor (beta chain) sequence and its context. Study processing details: Estimates of nucleated cell counts were drawn from the amplification of reference gene primers. Assay: immunoSEQ multiplex PCR; the TCRdb copy retains only in-frame clones and omits some. V, J and clone size were drawn from that table, and D and trimming were deduced from the DNA. Among some 58,000 clones listed, about 77% were seen once. The data were obtained in a study of blood T cell repertoires in COVID-19. Turning to the study itself: Collection of acute and convalescent COVID-19 samples took place in the United States, Italy and Spain. PBMCs, B-cell-depleted T cells, or T cells were the source of the cDNA or gDNA that made up the material.

This CDR3 has 17 amino acids. Looked up from germline, CDR1 is SGDLS and CDR2 is YYNGEE. The V segment lost 3 bases and the J segment 1 base; nucleotides outside the gene matches: 12. This sequence was found in a human donor in a cohort sampled during active COVID-19. Sequencing was performed on peripheral blood. The chain couples TRBV9 to TRBJ2-7, with 8 bases fitting TRBD2. In DNA form, the CDR3 reads TGTGCCAGCAGCGCTGCTGGGGTAGCGGGAATGTCCTACGAGCAGTACTTC. Residues: CASSAAGVAGMSYEQYF.